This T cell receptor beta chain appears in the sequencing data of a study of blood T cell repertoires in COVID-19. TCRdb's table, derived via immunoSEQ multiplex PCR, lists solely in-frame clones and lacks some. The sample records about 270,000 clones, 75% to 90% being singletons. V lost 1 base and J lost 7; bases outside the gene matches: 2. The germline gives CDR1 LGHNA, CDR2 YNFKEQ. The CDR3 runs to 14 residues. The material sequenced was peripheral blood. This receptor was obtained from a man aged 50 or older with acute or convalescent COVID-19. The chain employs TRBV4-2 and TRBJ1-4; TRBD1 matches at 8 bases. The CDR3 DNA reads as TGTGCCAGCAGCCAAGGGACAGGGCGTGAAAAACTGTTTTTT. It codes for CASSQGTGREKLFF.